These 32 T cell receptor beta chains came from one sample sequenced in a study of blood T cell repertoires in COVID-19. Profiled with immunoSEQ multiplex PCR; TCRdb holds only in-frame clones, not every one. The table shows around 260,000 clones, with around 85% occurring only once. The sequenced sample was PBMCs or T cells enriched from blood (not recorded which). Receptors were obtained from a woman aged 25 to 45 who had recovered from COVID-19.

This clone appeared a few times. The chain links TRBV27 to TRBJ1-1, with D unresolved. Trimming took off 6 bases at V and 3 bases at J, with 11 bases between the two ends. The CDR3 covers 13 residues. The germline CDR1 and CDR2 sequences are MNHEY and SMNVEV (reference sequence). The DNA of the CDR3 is TGTGCCAGCAGGGAGTCCTTATACACTGAAGCTTTCTTT. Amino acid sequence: CASRESLYTEAFF.

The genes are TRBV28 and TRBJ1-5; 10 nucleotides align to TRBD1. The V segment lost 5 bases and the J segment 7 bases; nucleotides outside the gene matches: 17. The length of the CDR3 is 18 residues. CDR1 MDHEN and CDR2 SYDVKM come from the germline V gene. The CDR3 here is CASSASGTGEWMGQPQHF. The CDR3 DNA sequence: TGTGCCAGCAGTGCTTCCGGGACAGGGGAATGGATGGGGCAGCCCCAGCATTTT. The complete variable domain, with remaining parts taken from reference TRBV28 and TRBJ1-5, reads DVKVTQSSRYLVKRTGEKVFLECVQDMDHENMFWYRQDPGLGLRLIYFSYDVKMKEKGDIPEGYSVSREKKERFSLILESASTNQTSMYLCASSASGTGEWMGQPQHFGDGTRLSIL.

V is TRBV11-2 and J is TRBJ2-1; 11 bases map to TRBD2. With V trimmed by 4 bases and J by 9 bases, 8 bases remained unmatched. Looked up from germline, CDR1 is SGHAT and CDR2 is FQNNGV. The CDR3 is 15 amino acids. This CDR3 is CASSSLAGGASEQFF. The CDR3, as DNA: TGTGCCAGCAGCTCTCTAGCGGGAGGCGCAAGTGAGCAGTTCTTC. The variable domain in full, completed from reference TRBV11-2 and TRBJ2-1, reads EAGVAQSPRYKIIEKRQSVAFWCNPISGHATLYWYQQILGQGPKLLIQFQNNGVVDDSQLPKDRFSAERLKGVDSTLKIQPAKLEDSAVYLCASSSLAGGASEQFFGPGTRLTVL.

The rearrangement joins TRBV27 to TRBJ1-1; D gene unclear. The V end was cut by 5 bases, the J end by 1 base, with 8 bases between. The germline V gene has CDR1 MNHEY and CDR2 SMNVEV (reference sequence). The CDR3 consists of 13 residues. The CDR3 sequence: CASSTSANTEAFF. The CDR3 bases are TGTGCCAGCAGTACTAGTGCGAACACTGAAGCTTTCTTT.

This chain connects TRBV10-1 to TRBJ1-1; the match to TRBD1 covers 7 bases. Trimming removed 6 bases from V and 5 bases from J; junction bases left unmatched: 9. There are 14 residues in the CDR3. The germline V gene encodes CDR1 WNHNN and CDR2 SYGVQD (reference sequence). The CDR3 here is CASRAGGEGTEAFF. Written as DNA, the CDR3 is TGCGCCAGCAGAGCAGGGGGAGAGGGTACTGAAGCTTTCTTT.

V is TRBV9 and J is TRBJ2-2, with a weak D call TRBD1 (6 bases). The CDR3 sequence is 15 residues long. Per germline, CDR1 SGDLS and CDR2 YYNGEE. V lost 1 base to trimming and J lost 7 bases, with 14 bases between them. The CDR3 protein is CASSVYRERSGELFF. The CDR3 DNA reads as TGTGCCAGCAGCGTATACAGGGAGAGGAGCGGGGAGCTGTTTTTT.

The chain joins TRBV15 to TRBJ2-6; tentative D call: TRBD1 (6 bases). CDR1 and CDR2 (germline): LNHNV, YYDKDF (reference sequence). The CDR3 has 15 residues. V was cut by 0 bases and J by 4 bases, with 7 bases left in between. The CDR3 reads CATSREGAGANVLTF. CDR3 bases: TGTGCCACCAGCAGAGAGGGGGCAGGGGCCAACGTCCTGACTTTC.

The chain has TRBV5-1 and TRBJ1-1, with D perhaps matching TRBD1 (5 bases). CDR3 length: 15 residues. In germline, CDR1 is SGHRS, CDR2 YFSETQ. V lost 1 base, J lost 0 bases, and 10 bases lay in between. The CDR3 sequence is CASSLLLGVNTEAFF. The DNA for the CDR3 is TGCGCCAGCAGCTTGTTATTAGGGGTGAACACTGAAGCTTTCTTT. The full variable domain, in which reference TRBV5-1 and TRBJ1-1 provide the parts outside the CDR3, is KAGVTQTPRYLIKTRGQQVTLSCSPISGHRSVSWYQQTPGQGLQFLFEYFSETQRNKGNFPGRFSGRQFSNSRSEMNVSTLELGDSALYLCASSLLLGVNTEAFFGQGTRLTVV.

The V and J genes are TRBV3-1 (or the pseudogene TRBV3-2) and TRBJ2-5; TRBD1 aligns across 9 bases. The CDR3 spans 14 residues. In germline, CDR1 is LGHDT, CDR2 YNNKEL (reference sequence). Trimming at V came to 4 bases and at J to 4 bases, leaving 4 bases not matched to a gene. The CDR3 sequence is CASSPLDRGETQYF. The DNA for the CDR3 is TGTGCCAGCAGCCCCCTGGACAGGGGAGAGACCCAGTACTTC.

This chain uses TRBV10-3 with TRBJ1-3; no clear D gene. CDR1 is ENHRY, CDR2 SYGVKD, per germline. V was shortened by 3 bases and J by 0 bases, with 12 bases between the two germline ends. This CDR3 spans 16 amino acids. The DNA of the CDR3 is TGTGCCATCAGTGAATTTCGGGGTTCCTCTGGAAACACCATATATTTT. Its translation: CAISEFRGSSGNTIYF.

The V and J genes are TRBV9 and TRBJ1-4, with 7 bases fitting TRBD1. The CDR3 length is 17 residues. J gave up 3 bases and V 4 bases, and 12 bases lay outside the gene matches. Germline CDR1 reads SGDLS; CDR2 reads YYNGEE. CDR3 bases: TGTGCCAGCAGCATCGCCTCAGGGGACAGAGCTAATGAAAAACTGTTTTTT. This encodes CASSIASGDRANEKLFF.

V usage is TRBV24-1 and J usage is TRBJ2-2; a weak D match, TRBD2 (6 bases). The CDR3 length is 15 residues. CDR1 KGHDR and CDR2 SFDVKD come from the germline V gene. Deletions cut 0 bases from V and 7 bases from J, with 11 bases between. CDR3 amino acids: CATSDLQTGDGELFF. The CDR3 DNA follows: TGTGCCACCAGTGATTTGCAGACGGGAGACGGGGAGCTGTTTTTT.

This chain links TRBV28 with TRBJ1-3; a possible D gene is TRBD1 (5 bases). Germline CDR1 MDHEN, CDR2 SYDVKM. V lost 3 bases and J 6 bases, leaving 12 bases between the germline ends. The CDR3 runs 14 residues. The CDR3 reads CASSFIRQQNTIYF. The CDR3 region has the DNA TGTGCCAGCAGTTTTATCCGACAGCAAAACACCATATATTTT.

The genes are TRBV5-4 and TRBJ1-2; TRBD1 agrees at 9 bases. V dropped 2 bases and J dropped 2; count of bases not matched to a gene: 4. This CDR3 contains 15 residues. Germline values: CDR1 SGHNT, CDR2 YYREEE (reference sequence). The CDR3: CASSFGQGYNYGYTF. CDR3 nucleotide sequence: TGTGCCAGCAGCTTCGGACAGGGGTACAACTATGGCTACACCTTC. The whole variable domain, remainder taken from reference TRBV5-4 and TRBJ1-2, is ETGVTQSPTHLIKTRGQQVTLRCSSQSGHNTVSWYQQALGQGPQFIFQYYREEENGRGNFPPRFSGLQFPNYSSELNVNALELDDSALYLCASSFGQGYNYGYTFGSGTRLTVV.

The CDR3 spells CASSGGGFTQYF. The CDR3 DNA is TGTGCCAGCAGCGGAGGGGGCTTTACGCAGTATTTT. The chain joins TRBV9 to TRBJ2-3; TRBD1 matches at 7 bases. J was trimmed by 8 bases and V by 3 bases; bases with no gene match: 3. Germline V lookup: CDR1 SGDLS, CDR2 YYNGEE. The CDR3 spans 12 residues.

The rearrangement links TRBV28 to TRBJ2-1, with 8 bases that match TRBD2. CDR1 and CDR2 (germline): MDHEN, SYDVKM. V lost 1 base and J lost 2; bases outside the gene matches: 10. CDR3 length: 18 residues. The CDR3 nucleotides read TGTGCCAGCAGTTTATCGGCGGGAGGAGTTGGCACCTACAATGAGCAGTTCTTC. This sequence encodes CASSLSAGGVGTYNEQFF.

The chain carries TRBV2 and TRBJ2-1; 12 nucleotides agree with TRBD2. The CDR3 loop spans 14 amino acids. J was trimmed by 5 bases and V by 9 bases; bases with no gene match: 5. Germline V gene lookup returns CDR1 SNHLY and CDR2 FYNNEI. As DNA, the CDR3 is TGTGCCAGTCGGACTAGCGGGAAGCACAATGAGCAGTTCTTC. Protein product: CASRTSGKHNEQFF.

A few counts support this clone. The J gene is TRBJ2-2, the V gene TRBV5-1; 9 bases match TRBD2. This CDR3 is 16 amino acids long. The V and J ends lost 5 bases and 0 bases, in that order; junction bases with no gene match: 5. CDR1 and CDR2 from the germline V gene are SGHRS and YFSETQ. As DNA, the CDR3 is TGCGCCAGCAGGCGGGGGGGCCAATCGAACACCGGGGAGCTGTTTTTT. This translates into CASRRGGQSNTGELFF. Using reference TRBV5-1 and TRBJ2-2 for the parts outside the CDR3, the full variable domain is KAGVTQTPRYLIKTRGQQVTLSCSPISGHRSVSWYQQTPGQGLQFLFEYFSETQRNKGNFPGRFSGRQFSNSRSEMNVSTLELGDSALYLCASRRGGQSNTGELFFGEGSRLTVL.

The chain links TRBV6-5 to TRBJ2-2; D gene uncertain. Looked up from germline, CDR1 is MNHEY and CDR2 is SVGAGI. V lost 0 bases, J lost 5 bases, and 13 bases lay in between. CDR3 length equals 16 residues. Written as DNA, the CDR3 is TGTGCCAGCAGTTACTCGAGTGTACGGAGTACCGGGGAGCTGTTTTTT. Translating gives CASSYSSVRSTGELFF.

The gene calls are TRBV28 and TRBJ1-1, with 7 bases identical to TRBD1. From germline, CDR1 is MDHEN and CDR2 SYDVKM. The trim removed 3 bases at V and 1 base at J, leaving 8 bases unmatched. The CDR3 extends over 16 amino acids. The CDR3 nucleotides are TGTGCCAGCAGTTTTCCACCAGGACAGGCGAACACTGAAGCTTTCTTT. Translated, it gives CASSFPPGQANTEAFF.

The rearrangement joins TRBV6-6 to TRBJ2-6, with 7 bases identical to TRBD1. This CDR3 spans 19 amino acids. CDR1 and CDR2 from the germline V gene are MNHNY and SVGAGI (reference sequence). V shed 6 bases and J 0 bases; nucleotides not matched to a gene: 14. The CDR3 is CASSSQIGTASSGANVLTF. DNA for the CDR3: TGTGCCAGCAGCTCACAAATAGGGACAGCCAGCTCTGGGGCCAACGTCCTGACTTTC.

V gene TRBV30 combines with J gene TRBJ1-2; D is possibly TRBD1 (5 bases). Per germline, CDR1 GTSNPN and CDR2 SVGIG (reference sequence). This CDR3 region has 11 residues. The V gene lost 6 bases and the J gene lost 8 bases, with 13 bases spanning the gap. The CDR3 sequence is CACARTSGYTF. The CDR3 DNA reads TGTGCCTGCGCGCGGACAAGCGGCTACACCTTC.

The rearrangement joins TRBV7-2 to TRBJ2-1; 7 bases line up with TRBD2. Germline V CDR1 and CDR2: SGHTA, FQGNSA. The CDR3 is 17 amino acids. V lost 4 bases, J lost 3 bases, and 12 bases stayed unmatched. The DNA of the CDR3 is TGTGCCAGCAGCTATTTCGCCGGGACTATCCTCTACAATGAGCAGTTCTTC. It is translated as CASSYFAGTILYNEQFF.

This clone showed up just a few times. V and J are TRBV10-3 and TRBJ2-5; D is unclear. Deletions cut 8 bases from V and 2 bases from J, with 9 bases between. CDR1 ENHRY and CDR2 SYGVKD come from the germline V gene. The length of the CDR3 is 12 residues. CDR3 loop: CAISDGQETQYF. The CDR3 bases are TGTGCCATCTCTGACGGGCAAGAGACCCAGTACTTC.

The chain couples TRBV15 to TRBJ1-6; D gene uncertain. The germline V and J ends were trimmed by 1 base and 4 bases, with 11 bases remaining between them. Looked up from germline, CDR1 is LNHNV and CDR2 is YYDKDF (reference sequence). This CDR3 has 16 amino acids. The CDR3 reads CATSRGREGYNSPLHF. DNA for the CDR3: TGTGCCACCAGCAGAGGGAGGGAAGGGTATAATTCACCCCTCCACTTT. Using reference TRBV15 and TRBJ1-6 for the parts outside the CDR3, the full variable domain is DAMVIQNPRYQVTQFGKPVTLSCSQTLNHNVMYWYQQKSSQAPKLLFHYYDKDFNNEADTPDNFQSRRPNTSFCFLDIRSPGLGDTAMYLCATSRGREGYNSPLHFGNGTRLTVT.

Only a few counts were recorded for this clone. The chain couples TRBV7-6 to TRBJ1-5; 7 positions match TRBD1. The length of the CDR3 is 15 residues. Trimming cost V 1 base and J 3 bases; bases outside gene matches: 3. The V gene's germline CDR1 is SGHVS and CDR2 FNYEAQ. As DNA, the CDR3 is TGTGCCAGCAGCTTAGAGACAGGGTCCAATCAGCCCCAGCATTTT. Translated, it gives CASSLETGSNQPQHF.

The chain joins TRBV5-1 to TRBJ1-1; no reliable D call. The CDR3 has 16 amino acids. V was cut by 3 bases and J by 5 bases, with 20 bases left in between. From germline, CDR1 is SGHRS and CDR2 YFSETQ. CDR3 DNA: TGCGCCAGCAGCTCGCAAAGTATAGGTCCCAGGACTGAAGCTTTCTTT. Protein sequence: CASSSQSIGPRTEAFF.

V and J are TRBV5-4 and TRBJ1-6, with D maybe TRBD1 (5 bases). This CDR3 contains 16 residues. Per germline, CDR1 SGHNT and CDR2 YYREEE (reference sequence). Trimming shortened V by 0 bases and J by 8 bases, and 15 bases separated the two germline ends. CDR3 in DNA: TGTGCCAGCAGCTTGGGTACAGGACGTACATATTCACCCCTCCACTTT. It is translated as CASSLGTGRTYSPLHF.

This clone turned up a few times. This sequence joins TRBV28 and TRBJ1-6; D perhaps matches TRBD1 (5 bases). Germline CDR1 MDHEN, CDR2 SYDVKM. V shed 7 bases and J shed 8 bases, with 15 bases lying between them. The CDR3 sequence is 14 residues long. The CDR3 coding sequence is TGTGCCAGCAATACCCAGGGCTTCTATTCACCCCTCCACTTT. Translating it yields CASNTQGFYSPLHF.

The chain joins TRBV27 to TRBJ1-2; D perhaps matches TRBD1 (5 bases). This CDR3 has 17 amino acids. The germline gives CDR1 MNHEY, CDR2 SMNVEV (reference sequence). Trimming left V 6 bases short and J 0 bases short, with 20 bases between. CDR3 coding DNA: TGTGCCAGCAGCCGATACGGGAGCCAGGGTACTAACTATGGCTACACCTTC. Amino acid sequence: CASSRYGSQGTNYGYTF.

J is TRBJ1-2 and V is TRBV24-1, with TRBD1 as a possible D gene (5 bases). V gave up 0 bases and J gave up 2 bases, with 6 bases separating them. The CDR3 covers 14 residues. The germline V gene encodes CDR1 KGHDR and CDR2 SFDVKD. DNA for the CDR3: TGTGCCACCAGTGATTTGCAGGGAAACTATGGCTACACCTTC. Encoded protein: CATSDLQGNYGYTF.

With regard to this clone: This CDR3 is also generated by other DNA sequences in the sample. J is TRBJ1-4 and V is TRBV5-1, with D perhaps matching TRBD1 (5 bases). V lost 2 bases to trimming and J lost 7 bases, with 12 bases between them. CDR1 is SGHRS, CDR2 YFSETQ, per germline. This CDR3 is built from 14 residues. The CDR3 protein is CASSLGQGGEKLFF. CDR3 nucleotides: TGCGCCAGCAGCTTAGGCCAGGGAGGTGAAAAACTGTTTTTT.